The clone carrying this T cell receptor beta chain showed up many times. Antigen specificity is unknown. These data are taken from a study of blood T cells in healthy people across ages. The study, taken as a whole, reports: When set beside aged donors, long-lived donors presented more naive CD4+ cells and higher diversity. Observed TCR beta diversity per million T cells went down as age went up. This fall followed a roughly linear course with age.

The use of a sample-barcoded 5' primer and a J-beta primer mix characterized a second PCR of roughly 7 to 12 cycles. TCRdb re-called the 5' RACE reads with MiXCR, one entry per CDR3 protein. The table includes around 870,000 distinct CDR3 sequences, roughly 26% detected once. The CDR3 spans 15 residues. Germline-derived CDR1 and CDR2 are SGHTA and FQGNSA. V was cut by 6 bases and J by 3 bases, with 16 bases left in between. Sequencing used blood. This sequence was found in a woman older than 75 in good health. The chain combines TRBV7-2 with TRBJ2-3; the D gene is possibly TRBD2 (5 bases). The CDR3 coding sequence is TGTGCCAGCAGGTCAACTAGAGGAAGGACAGATACGCAGTATTTT. This sequence encodes CASRSTRGRTDTQYF.